A selection of T cell receptor beta chains follows, all from one sample in a study of blood T cell repertoires in COVID-19. The repertoire was sequenced with immunoSEQ multiplex PCR; TCRdb's copy has only in-frame clones and lacks some. Among around 350,000 clones listed, more than 75% were seen once. Source material: peripheral blood. The receptor set was obtained from a human donor in a cohort sampled during active COVID-19. CDR3s include the opening cysteine and the closing phenylalanine or tryptophan. Each record gives: V gene, clone size, D gene, J gene, CDR3 DNA, CDR3 protein. The D gene is left open where the match is weak. Size is omitted from some rows. Given values are once, few, many or a class for expanded clones.

v_gene: TRBV2
abundance: few
d_gene: TRBD2
j_gene: TRBJ2-7
CDR3nt: TGTGCCAGCGTAGCGGGGTGGAGCTCCTACGAGCAGTACTTC
CDR3aa: CASVAGWSSYEQYF

v_gene: TRBV30
abundance: -
d_gene: -
j_gene: TRBJ2-2
CDR3nt: TGTGCCTGGACCGGGGAGTCCGGGGAGAACACCGGGGAGCTGTTTTTT
CDR3aa: CAWTGESGENTGELFF

v_gene: TRBV6-5
abundance: -
d_gene: -
j_gene: TRBJ1-4
CDR3nt: TGTGCCAGCAGCATAGAGGGACAACCTAATGAAAAACTGTTTTTT
CDR3aa: CASSIEGQPNEKLFF

v_gene: TRBV5-8
abundance: -
d_gene: -
j_gene: TRBJ2-1
CDR3nt: TGTGCCAGCAAACAGGGACCCCAGGATGAGCAGTTCTTC
CDR3aa: CASKQGPQDEQFF

v_gene: TRBV6-2/TRBV6-3
abundance: few
d_gene: -
j_gene: TRBJ2-7
CDR3nt: TGTGCCAGCAGCACGCCGAGGAGCGAGCAGTACTTC
CDR3aa: CASSTPRSEQYF

v_gene: TRBV2
abundance: -
d_gene: -
j_gene: TRBJ1-1
CDR3nt: TGTGCCAGCAGTGATTGGAGGACTGAAGCTTTCTTT
CDR3aa: CASSDWRTEAFF

v_gene: TRBV5-4
abundance: few
d_gene: TRBD1
j_gene: TRBJ1-1
CDR3nt: TGTGCCAGCAGCTTTGACAGGGGGGCCACTGAAGCTTTCTTT
CDR3aa: CASSFDRGATEAFF

v_gene: TRBV27
abundance: -
d_gene: TRBD1
j_gene: TRBJ2-7
CDR3nt: TGTGCCAGCAGTAAACGACAGGGGACCAGGGCGACGAGCTCCTACGAGCAGTACTTC
CDR3aa: CASSKRQGTRATSSYEQYF

v_gene: TRBV27
abundance: -
d_gene: -
j_gene: TRBJ1-2
CDR3nt: TGTGCCAGCAGTTTTAATGGCAGGAACTATGGCTACACCTTC
CDR3aa: CASSFNGRNYGYTF

v_gene: TRBV29-1
abundance: -
d_gene: -
j_gene: TRBJ2-7
CDR3nt: TGCAGCGTTGAGATGGGCCGGGGGGCGCCCTACGAGCAGTACTTC
CDR3aa: CSVEMGRGAPYEQYF

v_gene: TRBV3-1/TRBV3-2
abundance: -
d_gene: -
j_gene: TRBJ2-1
CDR3nt: TGTGCCAGCAGCCAAGGACGACTAAACCAGTTCTTC
CDR3aa: CASSQGRLNQFF

v_gene: TRBV13
abundance: -
d_gene: -
j_gene: TRBJ1-1
CDR3nt: TGTGCCAGCAGCTGGCGGGGGCGTCTGAACACTGAAGCTTTCTTT
CDR3aa: CASSWRGRLNTEAFF

v_gene: TRBV6-5
abundance: once
d_gene: TRBD1
j_gene: TRBJ1-6
CDR3nt: TGTGCCAGCACCCCTGGGACAGTCTGGAGTTCACCCCTCCACTTT
CDR3aa: CASTPGTVWSSPLHF

v_gene: TRBV4-1
abundance: -
d_gene: -
j_gene: TRBJ2-7
CDR3nt: TGCGCCAGCAGCCAAATTCTGCGGGACCGTAACGGCGAGCAGTACTTC
CDR3aa: CASSQILRDRNGEQYF

v_gene: TRBV30
abundance: -
d_gene: TRBD2
j_gene: TRBJ2-2
CDR3nt: TGTGCCTGGGGCAGTAGGCTAGCGGGAGTAGTGGAGCTGTTTTTT
CDR3aa: CAWGSRLAGVVELFF

v_gene: TRBV25-1
abundance: -
d_gene: -
j_gene: TRBJ1-4
CDR3nt: TGTGCCAGCAGTGCAGTTACGGAAAAACTGTTTTTT
CDR3aa: CASSAVTEKLFF

v_gene: TRBV7-9
abundance: -
d_gene: -
j_gene: TRBJ1-4
CDR3nt: TGTGCCAGCAGCCCACAGGCAACTAATGAAAAACTGTTTTTT
CDR3aa: CASSPQATNEKLFF

v_gene: TRBV9
abundance: -
d_gene: TRBD2
j_gene: TRBJ2-2
CDR3nt: TGTGCCAGCAGCGTAGGCGCGGGGGGTATCACCGGGGAGCTGTTTTTT
CDR3aa: CASSVGAGGITGELFF

v_gene: TRBV29-1
abundance: -
d_gene: -
j_gene: TRBJ1-5
CDR3nt: TGCAGCGTCGCTCTGGGCAGCACCAATCAGCCCCAGCATTTT
CDR3aa: CSVALGSTNQPQHF

v_gene: TRBV5-1
abundance: -
d_gene: TRBD1
j_gene: TRBJ1-2
CDR3nt: TGCGCCAGCAGCTTGGAACAGGGGGGGAACTATGGCTACACCTTC
CDR3aa: CASSLEQGGNYGYTF

v_gene: TRBV2
abundance: -
d_gene: -
j_gene: TRBJ2-7
CDR3nt: TGTGCCAGCAGTCCGGATAACAGTAACTCCTACGAGCAGTACTTC
CDR3aa: CASSPDNSNSYEQYF

v_gene: TRBV2
abundance: -
d_gene: -
j_gene: TRBJ2-1
CDR3nt: TGTGCCAGCAGTGGACTCTTTTTCTCCTACAATGAGCAGTTCTTC
CDR3aa: CASSGLFFSYNEQFF

v_gene: TRBV29-1
abundance: once
d_gene: TRBD1
j_gene: TRBJ1-2
CDR3nt: TGCAGCGTTGCCCGGACAGGAATAAACTATGGCTACACCTTC
CDR3aa: CSVARTGINYGYTF

v_gene: TRBV15
abundance: -
d_gene: -
j_gene: TRBJ2-1
CDR3nt: TGTGCCACCAGCACCGTCCCCCCCTCAGGCAATGAGCAGTTCTTC
CDR3aa: CATSTVPPSGNEQFF

v_gene: TRBV5-4
abundance: -
d_gene: -
j_gene: TRBJ1-2
CDR3nt: TGTGCCAGCAGCCCGGGACTTTCCTATGGCTACACCTTC
CDR3aa: CASSPGLSYGYTF

v_gene: TRBV2
abundance: -
d_gene: -
j_gene: TRBJ2-3
CDR3nt: TGTGCCAGCAGTGTCCTAACAGGGAGCCCGGAGGATACGCAGTATTTT
CDR3aa: CASSVLTGSPEDTQYF

v_gene: TRBV5-4
abundance: -
d_gene: TRBD1
j_gene: TRBJ1-2
CDR3nt: TGTGCCAGCAGCTTGGTCGGACAGGACTATGGCTACACCTTC
CDR3aa: CASSLVGQDYGYTF

v_gene: TRBV7-9
abundance: -
d_gene: -
j_gene: TRBJ1-4
CDR3nt: TGTGCCAGCAGCCGTACGGGTCCCCCTAATGAAAAACTGTTTTTT
CDR3aa: CASSRTGPPNEKLFF

v_gene: TRBV12-3/TRBV12-4
abundance: once
d_gene: TRBD2
j_gene: TRBJ2-3
CDR3nt: TGTGCCAGCAGTAGCGGGGGCACAGATACGCAGTATTTT
CDR3aa: CASSSGGTDTQYF

v_gene: TRBV18
abundance: -
d_gene: -
j_gene: TRBJ1-1
CDR3nt: TGTGCCAGCTCACCACCCGGCCCGGGGGTGAACACTGAAGCTTTCTTT
CDR3aa: CASSPPGPGVNTEAFF

v_gene: TRBV25-1
abundance: once
d_gene: -
j_gene: TRBJ2-3
CDR3nt: TGTGCCAGCAGTGAAGGAGGCAGCGCCCTGCTAGGAGATACGCAGTATTTT
CDR3aa: CASSEGGSALLGDTQYF

v_gene: TRBV4-2
abundance: -
d_gene: -
j_gene: TRBJ1-4
CDR3nt: TGTGCCAGCAGCCAAGATATAGAGGCAGAGCGTAAGTTTTTT
CDR3aa: CASSQDIEAERKFF

v_gene: TRBV24-1
abundance: -
d_gene: -
j_gene: TRBJ2-2
CDR3nt: TGTGCCACCAGTGCCCGGGGGAGAGGGGAGCTGTTTTTT
CDR3aa: CATSARGRGELFF

v_gene: TRBV10-3
abundance: -
d_gene: -
j_gene: TRBJ1-6
CDR3nt: TGTGCCATCAGTCAGGGGTTTAATTCACCCCTCCACTTT
CDR3aa: CAISQGFNSPLHF

v_gene: TRBV4-1
abundance: once
d_gene: -
j_gene: TRBJ2-4
CDR3nt: TGCGCCAGCAGCCAAGAAGGCTGGTCAGGGAACATTCAGTACTTC
CDR3aa: CASSQEGWSGNIQYF

v_gene: TRBV10-1
abundance: -
d_gene: TRBD2
j_gene: TRBJ2-1
CDR3nt: TGCGCCAGCAGTGATTTTAGCGGGAGTTCCTACAATGAGCAGTTCTTC
CDR3aa: CASSDFSGSSYNEQFF

v_gene: TRBV30
abundance: -
d_gene: -
j_gene: TRBJ1-2
CDR3nt: TGTGCCTGGAGTCCGTTGGCCTATGGCTACACCTTC
CDR3aa: CAWSPLAYGYTF

v_gene: TRBV7-2
abundance: -
d_gene: -
j_gene: TRBJ2-7
CDR3nt: TGTGCCAGCAGCATTAGTAGGGGGTCCGGGAACGAGCAGTACTTC
CDR3aa: CASSISRGSGNEQYF

v_gene: TRBV5-4
abundance: -
d_gene: TRBD1
j_gene: TRBJ2-6
CDR3nt: TGTGCCAGCAGCTTTGGACAGGGGGCAATTTTGGCTGGGGCCAACGTCCTGACTTTC
CDR3aa: CASSFGQGAILAGANVLTF

v_gene: TRBV3-1/TRBV3-2
abundance: -
d_gene: -
j_gene: TRBJ2-7
CDR3nt: TGTGCCAGCAGCCAAGATCAAGGGAGCATCGAGCAGTACTTC
CDR3aa: CASSQDQGSIEQYF

v_gene: TRBV5-1
abundance: few
d_gene: -
j_gene: TRBJ2-7
CDR3nt: TGCGCCAGCAGCTTGGGAGTTGAACGGACTTGGCAGTACTTC
CDR3aa: CASSLGVERTWQYF

v_gene: TRBV29-1
abundance: -
d_gene: TRBD1
j_gene: TRBJ1-4
CDR3nt: TGCAGCGTTGAAGGTGTACAGGGGAGTGAAAAACTGTTTTTT
CDR3aa: CSVEGVQGSEKLFF

v_gene: TRBV5-5
abundance: -
d_gene: TRBD1
j_gene: TRBJ1-5
CDR3nt: TGTGCCAGCAGCTTGGTGGTTCGGGACAGGGGTAATCAGCCCCAGCATTTT
CDR3aa: CASSLVVRDRGNQPQHF

v_gene: TRBV29-1
abundance: once
d_gene: -
j_gene: TRBJ1-2
CDR3nt: TGCAGCGTTTATGGACAGATCTATGGCTACACCTTC
CDR3aa: CSVYGQIYGYTF

v_gene: TRBV5-1
abundance: -
d_gene: -
j_gene: TRBJ2-7
CDR3nt: TGCGCCAGCAGCTTTGACCTGGGCGTGGACGAGCAGTACTTC
CDR3aa: CASSFDLGVDEQYF

v_gene: TRBV6-2/TRBV6-3
abundance: many
d_gene: TRBD1
j_gene: TRBJ2-1
CDR3nt: TGTGCCAGCAGTTGGACAGGGGAGTCCAATGAGCAGTTCTTC
CDR3aa: CASSWTGESNEQFF

v_gene: TRBV6-5
abundance: -
d_gene: TRBD2
j_gene: TRBJ2-1
CDR3nt: TGTGCCAGCAGTTCCGGGGGGTATTCCTACAATGAGCAGTTCTTC
CDR3aa: CASSSGGYSYNEQFF

v_gene: TRBV5-1
abundance: -
d_gene: -
j_gene: TRBJ1-4
CDR3nt: TGCGCCAGCAGCTCCCTCGGGGGGGGCAATGAAAAACTGTTTTTT
CDR3aa: CASSSLGGGNEKLFF

v_gene: TRBV19
abundance: -
d_gene: TRBD1
j_gene: TRBJ1-3
CDR3nt: TGTGCCAGTAGCCGAGACAGGGAATCTGGAAACACCATATATTTT
CDR3aa: CASSRDRESGNTIYF

v_gene: TRBV9
abundance: -
d_gene: -
j_gene: TRBJ2-1
CDR3nt: TGTGCCAGCAGCGTAGGTCTGGCAGGTGAGCAGTTCTTC
CDR3aa: CASSVGLAGEQFF

v_gene: TRBV19
abundance: -
d_gene: TRBD2
j_gene: TRBJ2-1
CDR3nt: TGTGCCACCCTCCCTAGCGGGGGGAAGAATGAGCAGTTCTTC
CDR3aa: CATLPSGGKNEQFF

v_gene: TRBV18
abundance: -
d_gene: -
j_gene: TRBJ2-7
CDR3nt: TGTGCCAGCTCACCAAGACCGGGGGAGCAGTACTTC
CDR3aa: CASSPRPGEQYF

v_gene: TRBV11-2
abundance: few
d_gene: -
j_gene: TRBJ2-7
CDR3nt: TGTGCCAGCAGCTCCGGCGGAGCCTACGAGCAGTACTTC
CDR3aa: CASSSGGAYEQYF

v_gene: TRBV13
abundance: -
d_gene: -
j_gene: TRBJ2-5
CDR3nt: TGTGCCAGCAGCTTTGGACAGCAAGAGACCCAGTACTTC
CDR3aa: CASSFGQQETQYF

v_gene: TRBV6-4
abundance: -
d_gene: TRBD2
j_gene: TRBJ2-1
CDR3nt: TGTGCCAGCAGTGTTGGACTAGAGGGCAATGAGCAGTTCTTC
CDR3aa: CASSVGLEGNEQFF

v_gene: TRBV7-3
abundance: once
d_gene: -
j_gene: TRBJ2-1
CDR3nt: TGTGCCAGCAGCTTAGCGAGGAACAATGAGCAGTTCTTC
CDR3aa: CASSLARNNEQFF

v_gene: TRBV19
abundance: -
d_gene: -
j_gene: TRBJ1-5
CDR3nt: TGTGCCAGTAGTATAGTTCCCGCCCGGGACAACAATCAGCCCCAGCATTTT
CDR3aa: CASSIVPARDNNQPQHF

v_gene: TRBV6-5
abundance: -
d_gene: -
j_gene: TRBJ1-2
CDR3nt: TGTGCCAGCGGGGCCACATATGGCTACACCTTC
CDR3aa: CASGATYGYTF